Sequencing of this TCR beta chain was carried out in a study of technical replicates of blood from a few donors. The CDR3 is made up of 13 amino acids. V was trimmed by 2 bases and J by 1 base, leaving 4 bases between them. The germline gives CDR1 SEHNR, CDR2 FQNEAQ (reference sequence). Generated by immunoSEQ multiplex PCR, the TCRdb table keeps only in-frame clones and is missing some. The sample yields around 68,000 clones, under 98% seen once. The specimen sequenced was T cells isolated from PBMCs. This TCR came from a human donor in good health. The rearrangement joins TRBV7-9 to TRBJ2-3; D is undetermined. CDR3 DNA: TGTGCCAGCAGCTTACATGGCACAGATACGCAGTATTTT. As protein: CASSLHGTDTQYF.